A selection of T cell receptor beta chains follows, all from one sample in a study of read filtering for tumor transcriptome and immune sequencing. TCRdb analysed the reads with MiXCR anew, one entry per CDR3 protein. The sample consists of 93,000 or so distinct CDR3 sequences, roughly 21% of them appearing once. The sample was a population of CD138-negative cells sorted from bone marrow. These receptor sequences come from a donor at least 40 years old with multiple myeloma. CDR3s include the opening cysteine and the closing phenylalanine or tryptophan. D genes are given only for firm matches. Expanded clones get a size class; other rows say once, few or many, or leave the size out.

cdr3_aa cdr3_nt j_call d_call clone_size v_call
CRVIQGAGTGELFF TGTCGCGTTATACAGGGGGCCGGGACCGGGGAGCTGTTTTTT TRBJ2-2 TRBD1 NA TRBV29-1
CASSIIAGGPAEQYF TGTGCCAGTAGTATTATAGCGGGGGGGCCTGCCGAGCAGTACTTC TRBJ2-7 TRBD2 many TRBV19
CASSLRDVLRGYGHTF TGTGCCAGCAGCTTGAGGGACGTCCTCCGGGGCTATGGCCACACCTTC TRBJ1-2 NA NA TRBV5-6
CSVNANLAGAHNEQFF TGCAGCGTCAACGCGAATTTAGCGGGGGCCCACAATGAGCAGTTCTTC TRBJ2-1 TRBD2 many TRBV29-1
CAWDRGSSYEQYF TGTGCCTGGGACCGGGGCAGCTCCTACGAGCAGTACTTC TRBJ2-7 NA many TRBV30
CASKTDQNTEAFF TGTGCCAGCAAGACAGACCAGAACACTGAAGCTTTCTTT TRBJ1-1 NA many TRBV2
CASSPVFF TGTGCCAGCAGCCCGGTCTTCTTC TRBJ1-2 NA NA TRBV11-2
CASRIGGGGSNEQFF TGTGCCAGCAGAATCGGCGGGGGGGGGAGCAATGAGCAGTTCTTC TRBJ2-1 TRBD2 many TRBV28
CSVGTATTGAFF TGCAGCGTTGGGACGGCAACCACGGGGGCTTTCTTT TRBJ1-1 NA many TRBV29-1
CSVGRANEKLFF TGCAGCGTTGGGCGTGCTAATGAAAAACTGTTTTTT TRBJ1-4 NA many TRBV29-1
CSVRGQGADTEAFF TGCAGCGTTCGGGGACAGGGGGCTGACACTGAAGCTTTCTTT TRBJ1-1 TRBD1 many TRBV29-1
CASSLAYHAQYF TGTGCCAGCAGCTTGGCATATCACGCGCAGTACTTC TRBJ2-7 NA NA TRBV5-6
CASRPVRGNQPQHF TGTGCCAGCAGGCCGGTCCGGGGCAATCAGCCCCAGCATTTT TRBJ1-5 NA NA TRBV28
CRLDWNEKLFF TGCAGATTGGACTGGAATGAAAAACTGTTTTTT TRBJ1-4 NA many TRBV20-1
CASSAGTGANWEQYF TGTGCCAGCTCCGCCGGGACAGGGGCTAATTGGGAGCAGTACTTC TRBJ2-7 TRBD1 many TRBV28
CASSLGLTTDTQYF TGTGCCAGCAGCTTGGGGCTAACCACAGATACGCAGTATTTT TRBJ2-3 NA many TRBV5-8
CSARTSGGPSTDTQYF TGCAGTGCTCGGACTAGCGGGGGGCCAAGCACAGATACGCAGTATTTT TRBJ2-3 TRBD2 many TRBV20-1
CASSEGLAVSTDTQYF TGTGCCAGCAGTGAAGGACTAGCGGTGAGCACAGATACGCAGTATTTT TRBJ2-3 TRBD2 few TRBV2
CASSLEGGASSTEAFF TGTGCCAGCAGCTTGGAAGGGGGGGCATCGAGCACTGAAGCTTTCTTT TRBJ1-1 NA NA TRBV5-4
CASSFKRGATYEQYF TGTGCCAGCAGTTTCAAGCGGGGGGCCACCTACGAGCAGTACTTC TRBJ2-7 TRBD2 many TRBV12-3/TRBV12-4
CSARLSNTEAFF TGCAGTGCTAGACTGTCGAACACTGAAGCTTTCTTT TRBJ1-1 NA few TRBV20-1
CASRRNRDGAYEQYF TGTGCCAGCAGGAGAAACCGGGACGGAGCCTACGAGCAGTACTTC TRBJ2-7 NA many TRBV6-5
CASSLVVRDNEQFF TGCGCCAGCAGCTTGGTAGTGCGTGACAATGAGCAGTTCTTC TRBJ2-1 NA many TRBV5-1
CASTPDLARNADTQYF TGTGCCAGCACCCCCGACCTAGCGAGAAACGCAGATACGCAGTATTTT TRBJ2-3 NA many TRBV3-1
CASSLSTEAFF TGTGCCAGCAGCTTGAGCACTGAAGCTTTCTTT TRBJ1-1 NA many TRBV7-2
CSVGLGSLREQFF TGCAGCGTTGGTTTGGGCTCCCTCAGGGAGCAGTTCTTC TRBJ2-1 NA many TRBV29-1
CASNDLPRETQYF TGTGCCAGCAACGACCTTCCGAGAGAGACCCAGTACTTC TRBJ2-5 NA many TRBV2
CASSGRDSSYEQYF TGTGCCAGCAGCGGACGGGACAGTTCTTACGAGCAGTACTTC TRBJ2-7 TRBD1 NA TRBV9
CASSITGNTGELFF TGTGCCAGTAGTATTACAGGGAACACCGGGGAGCTGTTTTTT TRBJ2-2 NA few TRBV19
CASSLKAGTYYEQYF TGTGCCAGCAGCCTGAAGGCCGGGACTTACTACGAGCAGTACTTC TRBJ2-7 NA NA TRBV7-2
CASSTTPTRGYTF TGTGCCAGCAGCACGACCCCCACTCGCGGCTACACCTTC TRBJ1-2 NA many TRBV7-9
CASSIEGTAIRSKKYEQYF TGTGCCAGTAGTATAGAAGGGACAGCGATCAGATCCAAAAAATACGAGCAGTACTTC TRBJ2-7 TRBD1 NA TRBV19
CASSPLNDGNTEAFF TGTGCCAGCTCACCACTTAACGACGGGAACACTGAAGCTTTCTTT TRBJ1-1 NA many TRBV18
CASRRLAGAGELFF TGTGCCAGCAGGCGTCTAGCGGGGGCCGGGGAGCTGTTTTTT TRBJ2-2 TRBD2 many TRBV28
CASSIQTGTSTDTQYF TGTGCCAGTAGTATCCAGACAGGAACTAGCACAGATACGCAGTATTTT TRBJ2-3 NA few TRBV19
CASSRDRRAANYGYTF TGTGCCAGCAGTCGGGACAGACGAGCTGCTAACTATGGCTACACCTTC TRBJ1-2 TRBD1 few TRBV6-5
CAWSMELSSYNEQFF TGTGCCTGGAGTATGGAATTAAGCTCCTACAATGAGCAGTTCTTC TRBJ2-1 NA many TRBV30
CASSGQNNEKLFF TGTGCCAGCAGCGGACAGAATAATGAAAAACTGTTTTTT TRBJ1-4 NA many TRBV28
CASLNRVQGTEAFF TGTGCCAGCCTTAACCGGGTACAGGGCACTGAAGCTTTCTTT TRBJ1-1 NA many TRBV27
CSAILAGTLKNIQYF TGCAGTGCGATACTAGCGGGGACCCTCAAAAACATTCAGTACTTC TRBJ2-4 TRBD2 NA TRBV20-1